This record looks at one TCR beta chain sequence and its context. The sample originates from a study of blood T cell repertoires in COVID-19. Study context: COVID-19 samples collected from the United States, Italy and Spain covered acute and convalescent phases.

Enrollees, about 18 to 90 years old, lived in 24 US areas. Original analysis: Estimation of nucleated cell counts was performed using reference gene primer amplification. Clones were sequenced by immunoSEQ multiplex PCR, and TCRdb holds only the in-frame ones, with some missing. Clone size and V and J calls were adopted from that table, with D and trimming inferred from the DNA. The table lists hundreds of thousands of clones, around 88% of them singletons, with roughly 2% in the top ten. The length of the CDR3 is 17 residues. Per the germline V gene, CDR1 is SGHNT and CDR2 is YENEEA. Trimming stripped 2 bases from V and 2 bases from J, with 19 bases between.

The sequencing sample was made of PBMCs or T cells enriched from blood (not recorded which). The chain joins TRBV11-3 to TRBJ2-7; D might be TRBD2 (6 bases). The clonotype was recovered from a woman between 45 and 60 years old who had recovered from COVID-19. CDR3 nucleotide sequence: TGTGCCAGCAGCTTACAGTTATCGGGGGTTACTCCCTACGAGCAGTACTTC. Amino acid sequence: CASSLQLSGVTPYEQYF.